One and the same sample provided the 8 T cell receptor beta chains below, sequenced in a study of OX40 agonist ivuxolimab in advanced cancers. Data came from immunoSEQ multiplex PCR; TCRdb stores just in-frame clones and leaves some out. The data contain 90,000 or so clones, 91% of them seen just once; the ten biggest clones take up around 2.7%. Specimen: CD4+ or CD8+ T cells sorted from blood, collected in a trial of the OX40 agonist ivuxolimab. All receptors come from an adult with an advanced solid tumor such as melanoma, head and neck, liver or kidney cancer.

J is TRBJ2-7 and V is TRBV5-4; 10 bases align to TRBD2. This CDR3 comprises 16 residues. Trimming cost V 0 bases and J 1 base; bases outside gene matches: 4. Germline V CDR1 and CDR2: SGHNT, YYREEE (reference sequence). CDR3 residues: CASSLGGAGGSYEQYF. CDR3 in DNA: TGTGCCAGCAGCTTGGGGGGAGCGGGAGGGTCCTACGAGCAGTACTTC.

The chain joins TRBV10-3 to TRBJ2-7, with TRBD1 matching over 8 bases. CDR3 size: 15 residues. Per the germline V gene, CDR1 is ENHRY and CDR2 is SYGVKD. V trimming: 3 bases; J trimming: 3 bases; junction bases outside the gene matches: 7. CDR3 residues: CAISDNRGNNYEQYF. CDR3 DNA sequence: TGTGCCATCAGTGACAACAGGGGGAACAACTACGAGCAGTACTTC.

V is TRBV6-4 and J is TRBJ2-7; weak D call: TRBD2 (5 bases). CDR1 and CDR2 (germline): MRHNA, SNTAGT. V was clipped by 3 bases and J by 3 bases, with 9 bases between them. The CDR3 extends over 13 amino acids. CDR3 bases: TGTGCCAGCAGTGAGAGTCGGGGCTACGAGCAGTACTTC. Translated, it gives CASSESRGYEQYF.

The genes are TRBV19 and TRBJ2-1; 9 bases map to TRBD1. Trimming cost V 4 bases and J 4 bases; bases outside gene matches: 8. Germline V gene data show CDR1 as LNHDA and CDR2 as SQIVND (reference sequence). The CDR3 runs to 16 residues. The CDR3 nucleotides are TGTGCCAGTAGTAGGGTCCCGGGACAGGGATACAATGAGCAGTTCTTC. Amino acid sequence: CASSRVPGQGYNEQFF.

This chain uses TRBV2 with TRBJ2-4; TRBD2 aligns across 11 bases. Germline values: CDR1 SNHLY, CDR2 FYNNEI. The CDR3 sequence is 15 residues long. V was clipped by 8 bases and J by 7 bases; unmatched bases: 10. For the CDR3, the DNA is TGTGCCAGCGCCCAGGTAGCGGGAGGGGGGAACATTCAGTACTTC. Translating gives CASAQVAGGGNIQYF.

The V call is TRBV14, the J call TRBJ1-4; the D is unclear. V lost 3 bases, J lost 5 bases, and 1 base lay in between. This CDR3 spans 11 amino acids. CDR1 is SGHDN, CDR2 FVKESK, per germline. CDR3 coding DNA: TGTGCCAGCAGCCACAATGAAAAACTGTTTTTT. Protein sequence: CASSHNEKLFF. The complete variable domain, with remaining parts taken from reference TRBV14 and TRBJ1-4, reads EAGVTQFPSHSVIEKGQTVTLRCDPISGHDNLYWYRRVMGKEIKFLLHFVKESKQDESGMPNNRFLAERTGGTYSTLKVQPAELEDSGVYFCASSHNEKLFFGSGTQLSVL.

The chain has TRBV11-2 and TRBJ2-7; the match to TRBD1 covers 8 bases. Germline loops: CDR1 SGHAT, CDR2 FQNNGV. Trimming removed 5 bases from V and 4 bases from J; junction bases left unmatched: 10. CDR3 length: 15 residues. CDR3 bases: TGTGCCAGCAGCCTGGGAACAGGGGGATTTTACGAGCAGTACTTC. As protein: CASSLGTGGFYEQYF.

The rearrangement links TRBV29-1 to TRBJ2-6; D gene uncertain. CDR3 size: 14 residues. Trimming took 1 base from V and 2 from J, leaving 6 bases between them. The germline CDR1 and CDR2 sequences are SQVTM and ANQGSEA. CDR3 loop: CSVEGVTGANVLTF. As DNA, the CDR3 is TGCAGCGTTGAAGGGGTAACTGGGGCCAACGTCCTGACTTTC.